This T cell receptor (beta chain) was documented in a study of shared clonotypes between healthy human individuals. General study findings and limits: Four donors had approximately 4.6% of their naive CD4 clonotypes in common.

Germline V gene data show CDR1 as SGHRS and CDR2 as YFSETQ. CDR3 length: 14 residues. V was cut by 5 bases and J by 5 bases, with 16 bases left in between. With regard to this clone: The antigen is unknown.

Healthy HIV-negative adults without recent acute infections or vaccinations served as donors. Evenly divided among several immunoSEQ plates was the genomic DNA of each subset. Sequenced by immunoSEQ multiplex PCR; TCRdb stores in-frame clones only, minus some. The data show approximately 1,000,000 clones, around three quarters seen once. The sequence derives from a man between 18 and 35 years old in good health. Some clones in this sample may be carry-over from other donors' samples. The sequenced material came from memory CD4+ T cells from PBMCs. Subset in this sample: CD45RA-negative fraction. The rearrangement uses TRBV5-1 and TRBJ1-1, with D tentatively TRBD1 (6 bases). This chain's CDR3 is CASSRSRGRTEAFF. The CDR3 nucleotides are TGCGCCAGCAGTCGCTCTAGGGGGAGAACTGAAGCTTTCTTT.